This T cell receptor (beta chain) was recovered during a study of T cell repertoires in cytomegalovirus infection. Turning to the study itself: Matching HLA type, along with CMV infection, was indicated by public TCR beta signatures.

This CDR3 contains 14 residues. The V end was cut by 2 bases, the J end by 5 bases, with 10 bases between. CDR1 is SGHTA, CDR2 FQGNSA, per germline. TCRdb ran MiXCR on the reads and lists one entry per CDR3 protein. The sample carries hundreds of thousands of distinct CDR3 sequences, roughly a third recorded once. This clonotype is classed as medium-sized. Its antigen is not identified. The TCR originated in a human donor in good health (CMV status not recorded). Some clones in this sample may be carry-over from other donors' samples. The chain links TRBV7-2 to TRBJ2-1; D call uncertain. The specimen was cultured CD8+ T cells from PBMCs, collected from culture after CMV antigen stimulation. Here the CDR3 DNA reads TGTGCCAGCAGCTTATTGATGGCAGACAATGAGCAGTTCTTC. This sequence encodes CASSLLMADNEQFF. The full variable domain, its missing parts supplied by reference TRBV7-2 and TRBJ2-1, is GAGVSQSPSNKVTEKGKDVELRCDPISGHTALYWYRQSLGQGLEFLIYFQGNSAPDKSGLPSDRFSAERTGGSVSTLTIQRTQQEDSAVYLCASSLLMADNEQFFGPGTRLTVL.